Listed here are 13 T cell receptor beta chains from one sample, sequenced in a study of blood T cell repertoires in COVID-19. Some clones are missing from TCRdb's copy, which holds only in-frame ones; the method was immunoSEQ multiplex PCR. Among about 91,000 clones listed, about 86% were seen once. The sequenced sample consisted of peripheral blood. Receptors were obtained from a woman between 65 and 79 years old with acute or convalescent COVID-19.

V gene TRBV6-6 combines with J gene TRBJ1-4; a weak D match, TRBD1 (6 bases). CDR1 and CDR2 (germline): MNHNY, SVGAGI (reference sequence). The CDR3 sequence is 14 residues long. Trimming cost V 6 bases and J 4 bases, with 12 bases left between them. CDR3 nucleotides: TGTGCCAGCAGCGCCGGGACAATTAATGAAAAACTGTTTTTT. As protein: CASSAGTINEKLFF.

The chain has TRBV2 and TRBJ2-2; tentatively, D is TRBD2 (5 bases). This CDR3 has 18 residues. The germline V and J ends were trimmed by 3 bases and 7 bases, with 24 bases remaining between them. CDR1 and CDR2 from the germline V gene are SNHLY and FYNNEI. CDR3 DNA sequence: TGTGCCAGCAGTGACGGCGGACTTAACGTGGTGGTTAGCGGGGAGCTGTTTTTT. It translates to CASSDGGLNVVVSGELFF.

The V gene is TRBV5-1, the J gene TRBJ2-1; 12 bases align to TRBD2. Germline CDR1 is SGHRS and CDR2 is YFSETQ. The length of the CDR3 is 15 residues. Trimming removed 3 bases from V and 7 bases from J; junction bases left unmatched: 5. The CDR3 nucleotides are TGCGCCAGCAGCTCGGGACTAGCGGGTTCAAATGAGCAGTTCTTC. This translates into CASSSGLAGSNEQFF.

The gene calls are TRBV5-4 and TRBJ2-5, with TRBD2 matching over 13 bases. Germline CDR1 SGHNT, CDR2 YYREEE (reference sequence). Unmatched junction bases numbered 7, after V lost 3 bases and J lost 5 bases. This CDR3 spans 16 amino acids. The CDR3 loop reads CASSYKLAGGQETQYF. CDR3 in DNA: TGTGCCAGCAGCTATAAACTAGCGGGGGGGCAGGAGACCCAGTACTTC.

This chain uses TRBV2 with TRBJ2-3; tentatively, D is TRBD1 (6 bases). This CDR3 region has 14 residues. Germline values: CDR1 SNHLY, CDR2 FYNNEI. Deletions cut 8 bases from V and 0 bases from J, with 12 bases between. The CDR3 reads CASRTGRSTDTQYF. The CDR3, as DNA: TGTGCCAGCCGAACAGGGCGCAGCACAGATACGCAGTATTTT.

The chain has TRBV11-2 and TRBJ2-7; 7 bases match TRBD1. The germline gives CDR1 SGHAT, CDR2 FQNNGV. V shed 1 base and J 3 bases; nucleotides not matched to a gene: 3. CDR3 length: 14 amino acids. The CDR3 reads CASSLGGGRYEQYF. Here the CDR3 DNA reads TGTGCCAGCAGCTTAGGAGGGGGCCGCTACGAGCAGTACTTC.

The V gene is TRBV28, the J gene TRBJ2-7, with TRBD2 matching 7 bases. Germline values: CDR1 MDHEN, CDR2 SYDVKM. The length of the CDR3 is 14 residues. Unmatched junction bases numbered 9, after V lost 5 bases and J lost 5 bases. CDR3 nucleotides: TGTGCCAGCAGTATAACGGGAGGTAAGGACGAGCAGTACTTC. Translating it yields CASSITGGKDEQYF.

This chain connects TRBV5-1 to TRBJ1-3, with D maybe TRBD1 (6 bases). V lost 4 bases, J lost 0 bases, and 14 bases lay in between. This CDR3 spans 16 amino acids. Germline V gene lookup returns CDR1 SGHRS and CDR2 YFSETQ. This CDR3 is CASSTGDRSSGNTIYF. The CDR3 nucleotides are TGCGCCAGCAGCACAGGCGACAGGAGCTCTGGAAACACCATATATTTT.

This clone occurred once. J is TRBJ1-6 and V is TRBV11-2; a weak D match, TRBD1 (5 bases). Germline assignment: CDR1 SGHAT and CDR2 FQNNGV. The V end lost 2 bases, the J end lost 4 bases, and 9 bases lay between the germline ends. This CDR3 spans 15 amino acids. The CDR3 protein is CASSLMTEYNSPLHF. CDR3 nucleotide sequence: TGTGCCAGCAGCTTAATGACAGAATATAATTCACCCCTCCACTTT.

The rearrangement uses TRBV5-1 and TRBJ2-2; tentatively, D is TRBD1 (6 bases). There are 15 residues in the CDR3. Trimming took 2 bases from V and 1 from J, leaving 9 bases between them. Germline-derived CDR1 and CDR2 are SGHRS and YFSETQ. The CDR3 DNA reads TGCGCCAGCAGCTTTTCAGGGGAGAACACCGGGGAGCTGTTTTTT. Its translation is CASSFSGENTGELFF.

This clone has a single count. This chain uses TRBV19 with TRBJ1-5; 10 bases are shared with TRBD1. The V segment lost 7 bases and the J segment 0 bases; nucleotides outside the gene matches: 12. The V gene's germline CDR1 is LNHDA and CDR2 SQIVND (reference sequence). This CDR3 has 18 residues. For the CDR3, the DNA is TGTGCCAGTAAGGGACGACAGGGGGCGGGGTATAGCAATCAGCCCCAGCATTTT. Its translation: CASKGRQGAGYSNQPQHF.

This chain joins TRBV10-1 and TRBJ2-1; 9 bases are a match to TRBD1. Germline V lookup: CDR1 WNHNN, CDR2 SYGVQD (reference sequence). After removal of 6 bases from V and 8 bases from J, the junction contained 11 bases not matched to a gene. The CDR3 has 15 residues. Here the CDR3 reads CASSTDRGGIDEQFF. The CDR3 bases are TGCGCCAGCAGCACGGACAGGGGAGGGATCGATGAGCAGTTCTTC.

J is TRBJ1-3 and V is TRBV6-6; the match to TRBD1 covers 8 bases. The CDR3 covers 16 residues. Germline lookup yields CDR1 MNHNY and CDR2 SVGAGI (reference sequence). V shed 6 bases, J shed 0 bases, and the junction held 7 bases outside the gene matches. The CDR3 sequence is CASRTTGTGSGNTIYF. CDR3 in DNA: TGTGCCAGCAGAACTACCGGGACAGGCTCTGGAAACACCATATATTTT.